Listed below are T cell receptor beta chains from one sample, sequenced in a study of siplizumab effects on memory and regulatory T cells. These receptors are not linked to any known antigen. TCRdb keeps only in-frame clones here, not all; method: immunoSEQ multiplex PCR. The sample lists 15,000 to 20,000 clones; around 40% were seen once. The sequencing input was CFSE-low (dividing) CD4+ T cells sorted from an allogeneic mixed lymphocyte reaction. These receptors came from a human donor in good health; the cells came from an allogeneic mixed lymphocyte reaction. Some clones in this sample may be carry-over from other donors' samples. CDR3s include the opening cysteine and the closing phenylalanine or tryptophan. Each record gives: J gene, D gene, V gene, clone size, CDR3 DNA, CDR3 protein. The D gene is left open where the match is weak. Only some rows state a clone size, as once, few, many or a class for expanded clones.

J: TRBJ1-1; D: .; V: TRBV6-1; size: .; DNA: TGTGCCAGCAGTGTTACAGGGTTCTCTGAAGCTTTCTTT; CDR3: CASSVTGFSEAFF
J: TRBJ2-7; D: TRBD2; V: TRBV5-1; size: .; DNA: TGCGCCAGCAGCTTGTTAGCGGGAGGTTCTTACGAGCAGTACTTC; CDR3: CASSLLAGGSYEQYF
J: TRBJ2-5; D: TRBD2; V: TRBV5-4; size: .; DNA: TGTGCCAGCAGCTTGGACCCAGCGGGAGTCGGTCGGGAGACCCAGTACTTC; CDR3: CASSLDPAGVGRETQYF
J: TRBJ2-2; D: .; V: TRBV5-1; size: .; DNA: TGCGCCAGCAGCTCACCGGGAAAAGAGGCCGGGGAGCTGTTTTTT; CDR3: CASSSPGKEAGELFF
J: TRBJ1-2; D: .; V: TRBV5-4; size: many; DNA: TGTGCCAGCAGCTTACCGGGTACAAACTATGGCTACACCTTC; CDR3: CASSLPGTNYGYTF
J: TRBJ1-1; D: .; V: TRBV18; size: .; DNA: TGTGCCAGCTCACCAGGGCTCACTGAAGCTTTCTTT; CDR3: CASSPGLTEAFF
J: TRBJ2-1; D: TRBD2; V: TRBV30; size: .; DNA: TGTGCCTGGAGTTTCGCCCGGGACTACTCTACCCAGTTCTTC; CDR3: CAWSFARDYSTQFF
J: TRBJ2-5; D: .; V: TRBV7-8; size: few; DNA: TGTGCCAGCAGCTTAGGCCTCAGGTTACTAGAGACCCAGTACTTC; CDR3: CASSLGLRLLETQYF
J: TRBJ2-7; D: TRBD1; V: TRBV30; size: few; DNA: TGTGCCTGGAGTCTTCGGACAGGGAACGAGCAGTACTTC; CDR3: CAWSLRTGNEQYF
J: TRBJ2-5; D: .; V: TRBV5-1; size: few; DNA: TGCGCCAGCAGCTGGTCGGGACGGGACCAAGAGACCCAGTACTTC; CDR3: CASSWSGRDQETQYF
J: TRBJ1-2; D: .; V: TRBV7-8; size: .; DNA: TGTGCCAGCAGCTTAGCGATCGCACAGGGCCATGGCTACACCTTC; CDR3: CASSLAIAQGHGYTF
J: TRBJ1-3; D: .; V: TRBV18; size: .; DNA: TGTGCCAGCTCACCACTTCAGCGGGGAAACACCATATATTTT; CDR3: CASSPLQRGNTIYF
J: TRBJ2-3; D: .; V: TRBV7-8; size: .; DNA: TGTGCCAGCAGCCCCACCACAGATACGCAGTATTTT; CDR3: CASSPTTDTQYF
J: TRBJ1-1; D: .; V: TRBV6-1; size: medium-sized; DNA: TGTGCCAGCAGCGCCGCGGGACTCTGGAACACTGAAGCTTTCTTT; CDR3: CASSAAGLWNTEAFF
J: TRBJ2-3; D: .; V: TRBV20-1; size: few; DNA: TGCAGTGCTGTACCGGGGAATACGCAGTATTTT; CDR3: CSAVPGNTQYF
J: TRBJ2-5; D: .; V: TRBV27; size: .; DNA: TGTGCCAGCAGTTTATACCGCGGGATTCAAGAGACCCAGTACTTC; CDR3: CASSLYRGIQETQYF
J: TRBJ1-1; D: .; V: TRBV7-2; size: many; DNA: TGTGCCAGCAGCTTAGCTGGGGTAGCCTTGAACACTGAAGCTTTCTTT; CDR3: CASSLAGVALNTEAFF
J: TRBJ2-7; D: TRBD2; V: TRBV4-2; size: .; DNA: TGTGCCAGCAGCCAAGATCTAGCGGGGGGGACGTGGGAGCAGTACTTC; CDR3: CASSQDLAGGTWEQYF
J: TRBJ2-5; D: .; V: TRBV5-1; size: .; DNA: TGCGCCAGCAGCCCCGGTCTGTTGGGGTTTTCACTACAAGAGACCCAGTACTTC; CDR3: CASSPGLLGFSLQETQYF
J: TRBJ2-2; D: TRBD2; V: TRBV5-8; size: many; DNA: TGTGCCAGCAGGACCCGGGGGGGCGTCTGGACCGGGGAGCTGTTTTTT; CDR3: CASRTRGGVWTGELFF
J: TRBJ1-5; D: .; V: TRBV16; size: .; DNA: TGTGCCAGCAGCCAAACGTCAGGCTTCAATCAGCCCCAGCATTTT; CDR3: CASSQTSGFNQPQHF
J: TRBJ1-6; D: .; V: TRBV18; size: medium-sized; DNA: TGTGCCAGCTCACAGCTCAGGAATAATTCACCCCTCCACTTT; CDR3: CASSQLRNNSPLHF
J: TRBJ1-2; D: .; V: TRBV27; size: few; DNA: TGTGCCAGCAGTTTATCAGGGAACTATGGCTACACCTTC; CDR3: CASSLSGNYGYTF
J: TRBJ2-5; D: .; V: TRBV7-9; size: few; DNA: TGTGCCAGCAGCTTTTGGGGCGGCCTTCAAGAGACCCAGTACTTC; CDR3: CASSFWGGLQETQYF
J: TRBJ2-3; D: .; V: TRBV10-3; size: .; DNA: TGTGCCATCAGTGGCCGGGACACTTCCACAGATACGCAGTATTTT; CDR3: CAISGRDTSTDTQYF
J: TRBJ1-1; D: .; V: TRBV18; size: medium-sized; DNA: TGTGCCAGCTCACGCTCAACGTCGACTGAAGCTTTCTTT; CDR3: CASSRSTSTEAFF
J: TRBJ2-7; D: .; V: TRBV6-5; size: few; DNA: TGTGCCAGCAGTGAATGGGGACTCTACGGCGAGCAGTACTTC; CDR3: CASSEWGLYGEQYF
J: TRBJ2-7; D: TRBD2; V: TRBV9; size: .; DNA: TGTGCCAGCAGCGTAGGACTAGCGGGAGTCTACGAGCAGTACTTC; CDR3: CASSVGLAGVYEQYF
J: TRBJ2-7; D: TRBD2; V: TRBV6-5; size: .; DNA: TGTGCCAGCAGCCAGAGCCGGGACTACCGCCCCGCGCAGTACTTC; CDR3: CASSQSRDYRPAQYF
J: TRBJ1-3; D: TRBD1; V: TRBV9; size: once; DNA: TGTGCCAGCAGCGTCGCCGGGACAGGGTATGCCGCTGGAAACACCATATATTTT; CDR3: CASSVAGTGYAAGNTIYF
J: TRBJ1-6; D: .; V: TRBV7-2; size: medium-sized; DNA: TGTGCCAGCAGGCACCCAGGGGCCAATTCACCCCTCCACTTT; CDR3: CASRHPGANSPLHF
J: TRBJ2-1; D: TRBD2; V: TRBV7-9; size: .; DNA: TGTGCCAGCAGCTCGGGACTAGAGACCTACAATGAGCAGTTCTTC; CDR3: CASSSGLETYNEQFF
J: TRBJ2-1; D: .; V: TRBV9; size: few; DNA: TGTGCCAGCAACATCGGGGACCCAGGGGGGACAATTGAGCAGTTCTTC; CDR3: CASNIGDPGGTIEQFF
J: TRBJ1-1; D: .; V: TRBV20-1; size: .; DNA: TGCAGTGCAGATAAACCCGGTGGAGCTTTCTTT; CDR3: CSADKPGGAFF
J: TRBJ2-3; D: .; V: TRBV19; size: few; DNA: TGTGCCAGTAGTATGGGTGGCACAGATACGCAGTATTTT; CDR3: CASSMGGTDTQYF